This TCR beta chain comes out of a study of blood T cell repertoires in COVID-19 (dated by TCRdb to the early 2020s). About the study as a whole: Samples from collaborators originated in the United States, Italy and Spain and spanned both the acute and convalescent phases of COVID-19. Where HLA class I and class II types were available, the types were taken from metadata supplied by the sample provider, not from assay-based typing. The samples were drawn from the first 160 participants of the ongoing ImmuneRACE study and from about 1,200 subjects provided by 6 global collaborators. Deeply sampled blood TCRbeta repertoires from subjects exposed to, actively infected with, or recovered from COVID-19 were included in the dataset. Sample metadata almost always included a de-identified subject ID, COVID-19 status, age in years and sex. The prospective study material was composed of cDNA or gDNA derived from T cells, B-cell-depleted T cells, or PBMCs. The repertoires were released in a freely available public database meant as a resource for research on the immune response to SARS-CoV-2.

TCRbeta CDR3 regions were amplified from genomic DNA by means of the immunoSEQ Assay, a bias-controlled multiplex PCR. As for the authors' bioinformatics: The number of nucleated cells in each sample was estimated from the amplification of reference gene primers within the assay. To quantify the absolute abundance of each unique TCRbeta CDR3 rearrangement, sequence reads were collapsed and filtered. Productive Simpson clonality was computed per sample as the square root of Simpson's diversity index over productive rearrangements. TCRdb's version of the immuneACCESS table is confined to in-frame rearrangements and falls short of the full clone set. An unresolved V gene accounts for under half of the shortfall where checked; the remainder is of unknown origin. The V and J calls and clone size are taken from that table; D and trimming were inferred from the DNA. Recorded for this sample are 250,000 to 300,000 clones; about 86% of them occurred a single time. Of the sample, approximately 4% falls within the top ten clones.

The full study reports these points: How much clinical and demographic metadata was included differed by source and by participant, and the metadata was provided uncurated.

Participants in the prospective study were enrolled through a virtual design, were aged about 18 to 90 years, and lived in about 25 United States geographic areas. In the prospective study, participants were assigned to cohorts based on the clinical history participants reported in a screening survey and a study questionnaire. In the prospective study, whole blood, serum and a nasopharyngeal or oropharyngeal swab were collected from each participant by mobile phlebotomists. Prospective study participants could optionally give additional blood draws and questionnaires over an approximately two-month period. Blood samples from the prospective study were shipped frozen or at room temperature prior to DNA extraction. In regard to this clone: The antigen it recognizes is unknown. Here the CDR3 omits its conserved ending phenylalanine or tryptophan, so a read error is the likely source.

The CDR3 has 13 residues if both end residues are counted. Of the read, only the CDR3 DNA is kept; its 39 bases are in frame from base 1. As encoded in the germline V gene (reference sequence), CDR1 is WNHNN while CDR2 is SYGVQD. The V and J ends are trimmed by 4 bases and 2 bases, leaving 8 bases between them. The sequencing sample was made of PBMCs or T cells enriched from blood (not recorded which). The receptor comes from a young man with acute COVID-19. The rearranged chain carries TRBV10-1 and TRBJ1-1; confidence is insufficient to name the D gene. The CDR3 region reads CASSGAHNTEAFL. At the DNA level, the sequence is TGCGCCAGCAGTGGGGCGCACAACACTGAAGCTTTCCTT.